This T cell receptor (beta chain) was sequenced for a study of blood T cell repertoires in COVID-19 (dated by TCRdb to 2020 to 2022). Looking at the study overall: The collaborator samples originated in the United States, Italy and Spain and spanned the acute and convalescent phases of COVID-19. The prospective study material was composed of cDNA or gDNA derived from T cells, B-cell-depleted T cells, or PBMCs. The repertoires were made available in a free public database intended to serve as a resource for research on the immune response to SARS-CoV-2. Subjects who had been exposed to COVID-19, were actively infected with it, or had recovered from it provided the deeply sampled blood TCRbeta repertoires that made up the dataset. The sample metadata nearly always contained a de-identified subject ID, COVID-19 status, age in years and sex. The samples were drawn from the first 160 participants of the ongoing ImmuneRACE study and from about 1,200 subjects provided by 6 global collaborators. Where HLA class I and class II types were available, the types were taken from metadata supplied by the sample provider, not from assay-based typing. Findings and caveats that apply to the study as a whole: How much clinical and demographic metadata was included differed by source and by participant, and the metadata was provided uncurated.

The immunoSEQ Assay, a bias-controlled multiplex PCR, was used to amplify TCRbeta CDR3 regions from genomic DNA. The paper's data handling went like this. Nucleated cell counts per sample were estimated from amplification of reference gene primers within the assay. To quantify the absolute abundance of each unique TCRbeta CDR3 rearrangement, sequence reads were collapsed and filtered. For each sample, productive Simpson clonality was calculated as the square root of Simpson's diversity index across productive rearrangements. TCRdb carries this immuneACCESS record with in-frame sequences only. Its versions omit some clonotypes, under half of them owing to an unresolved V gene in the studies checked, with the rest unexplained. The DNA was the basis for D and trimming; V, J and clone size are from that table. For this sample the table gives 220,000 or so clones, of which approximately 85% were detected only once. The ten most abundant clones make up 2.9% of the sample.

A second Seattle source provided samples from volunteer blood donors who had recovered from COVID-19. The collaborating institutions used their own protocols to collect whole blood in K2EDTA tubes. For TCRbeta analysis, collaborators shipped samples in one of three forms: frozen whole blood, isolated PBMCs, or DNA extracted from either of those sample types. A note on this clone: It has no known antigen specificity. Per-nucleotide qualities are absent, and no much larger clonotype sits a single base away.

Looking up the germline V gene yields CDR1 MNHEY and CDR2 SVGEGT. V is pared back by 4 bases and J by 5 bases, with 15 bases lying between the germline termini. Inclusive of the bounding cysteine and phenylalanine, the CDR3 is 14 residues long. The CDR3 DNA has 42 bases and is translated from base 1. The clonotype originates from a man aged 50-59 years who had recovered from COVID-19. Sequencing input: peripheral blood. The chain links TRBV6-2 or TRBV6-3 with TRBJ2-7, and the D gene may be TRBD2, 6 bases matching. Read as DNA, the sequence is TGTGCCAGCAGTTTTGACGGGAGTACCGACGAGCAGTACTTC. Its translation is CASSFDGSTDEQYF.